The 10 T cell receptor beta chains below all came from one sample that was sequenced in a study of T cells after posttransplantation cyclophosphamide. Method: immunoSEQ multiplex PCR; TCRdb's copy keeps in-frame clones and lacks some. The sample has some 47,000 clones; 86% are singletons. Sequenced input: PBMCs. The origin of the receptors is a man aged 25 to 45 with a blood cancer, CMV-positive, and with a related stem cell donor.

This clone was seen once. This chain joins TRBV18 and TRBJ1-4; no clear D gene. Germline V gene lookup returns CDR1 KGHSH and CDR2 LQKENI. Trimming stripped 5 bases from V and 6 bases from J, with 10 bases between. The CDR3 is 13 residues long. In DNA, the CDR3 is TGTGCCAGCTCATTCGACAAGGATGAAAAACTGTTTTTT. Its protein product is CASSFDKDEKLFF.

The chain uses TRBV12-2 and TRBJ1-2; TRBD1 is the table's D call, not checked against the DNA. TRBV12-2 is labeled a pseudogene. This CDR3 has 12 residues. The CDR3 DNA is TGTGCAAGTCCCAGGGCTAACTATGGCTACACCTTC. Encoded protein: CASPRANYGYTF.

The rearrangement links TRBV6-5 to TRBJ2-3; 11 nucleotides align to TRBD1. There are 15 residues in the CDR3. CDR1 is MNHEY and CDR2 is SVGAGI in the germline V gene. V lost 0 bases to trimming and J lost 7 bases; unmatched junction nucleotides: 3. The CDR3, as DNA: TGTGCCAGCAGTTACTCCGGGACAGGGGGAAATACGCAGTATTTT. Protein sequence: CASSYSGTGGNTQYF.

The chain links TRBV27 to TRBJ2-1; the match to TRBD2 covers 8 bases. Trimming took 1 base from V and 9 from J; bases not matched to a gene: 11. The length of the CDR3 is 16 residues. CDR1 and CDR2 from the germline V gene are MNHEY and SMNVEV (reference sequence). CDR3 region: CASSLFFSGGTTEQFF. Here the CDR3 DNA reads TGTGCCAGCAGTTTATTTTTCAGCGGGGGAACCACTGAGCAGTTCTTC.

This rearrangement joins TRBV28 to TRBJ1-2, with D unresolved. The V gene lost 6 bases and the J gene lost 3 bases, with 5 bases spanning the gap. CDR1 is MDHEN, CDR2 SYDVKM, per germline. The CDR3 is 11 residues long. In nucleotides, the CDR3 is TGTGCCAGCAGCCTCCACTATGGCTACACCTTC. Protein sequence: CASSLHYGYTF.

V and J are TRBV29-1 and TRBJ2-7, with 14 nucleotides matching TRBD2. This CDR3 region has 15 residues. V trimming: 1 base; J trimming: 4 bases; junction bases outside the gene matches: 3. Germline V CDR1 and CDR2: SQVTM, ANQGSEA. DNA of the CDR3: TGCAGCGTTGAAGGACGGACTAGCGGGAGGTACGAGCAGTACTTC. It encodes CSVEGRTSGRYEQYF.

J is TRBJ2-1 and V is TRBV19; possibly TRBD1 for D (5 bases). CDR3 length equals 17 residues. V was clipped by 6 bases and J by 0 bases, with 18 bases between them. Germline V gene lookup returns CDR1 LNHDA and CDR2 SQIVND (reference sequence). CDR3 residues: CASRPSEGVSSYNEQFF. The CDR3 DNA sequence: TGTGCCAGTAGACCGAGCGAAGGGGTAAGCTCCTACAATGAGCAGTTCTTC.

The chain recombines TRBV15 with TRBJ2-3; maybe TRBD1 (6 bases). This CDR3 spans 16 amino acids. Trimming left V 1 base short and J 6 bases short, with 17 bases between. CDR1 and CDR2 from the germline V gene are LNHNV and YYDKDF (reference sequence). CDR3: CATSRGPFKRGDTQYF. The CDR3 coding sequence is TGTGCCACCAGCAGAGGGCCCTTTAAAAGGGGGGATACGCAGTATTTT.

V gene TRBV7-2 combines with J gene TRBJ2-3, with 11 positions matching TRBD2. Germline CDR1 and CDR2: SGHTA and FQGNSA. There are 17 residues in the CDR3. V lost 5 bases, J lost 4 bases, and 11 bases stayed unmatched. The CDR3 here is CASSPPSIAGGPDTQYF. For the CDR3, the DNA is TGTGCCAGCAGCCCCCCGTCCATAGCGGGAGGGCCAGATACGCAGTATTTT.

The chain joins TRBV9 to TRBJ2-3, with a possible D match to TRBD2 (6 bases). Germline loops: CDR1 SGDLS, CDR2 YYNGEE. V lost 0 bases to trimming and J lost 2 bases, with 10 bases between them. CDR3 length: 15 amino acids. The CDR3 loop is CASSVGGVNTDTQYF. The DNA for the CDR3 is TGTGCCAGCAGCGTAGGCGGGGTAAACACAGATACGCAGTATTTT. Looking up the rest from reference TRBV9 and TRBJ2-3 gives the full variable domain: DSGVTQTPKHLITATGQRVTLRCSPRSGDLSVYWYQQSLDQGLQFLIQYYNGEERAKGNILERFSAQQFPDLHSELNLSSLELGDSALYFCASSVGGVNTDTQYFGPGTRLTVL.